These 21 T cell receptor beta chains share one sample of origin, sequenced in a study of CD8+CD57+ T cells in acquired aplastic anemia. CD8+CD57+ cell expansion, shown by flow cytometry, had occurred in the patients selected for sequencing. The use of genomic DNA as template underpinned the TCR beta VDJ and CDR3 profiling. TCRdb fed the reads into MiXCR, producing one record per CDR3 protein. The sample holds around 200,000 distinct CDR3 sequences, 55% to 65% seen once. Input material: sorted CD4+, CD8+, or CD8+CD57+ T cells (not recorded which) from PBMCs. The receptors were sampled from a human donor with aplastic anemia.

The V gene is TRBV7-9, the J gene TRBJ1-4; 8 bases map to TRBD1. The CDR3 loop spans 16 amino acids. V gave up 5 bases and J gave up 7 bases; unmatched junction bases: 12. Germline V gene sequence: CDR1 SEHNR, CDR2 FQNEAQ (reference sequence). The CDR3 DNA reads TGTGCCAGCAGCCCCGCGGTAACAGGGGGACTTGAAAAACTGTTTTTT. The encoded protein is CASSPAVTGGLEKLFF.

This rearrangement joins TRBV20-1 to TRBJ2-3; D uncertain. Between the trimmed V and J ends, which lost 0 bases and 2 bases, there was a span of 3 bases. The CDR3 is 12 amino acids. CDR1 is DFQATT and CDR2 is SNEGSKA in the germline V gene (reference sequence). The CDR3 region is CSARDDTDTQYF. CDR3 nucleotides: TGCAGTGCTAGAGATGACACAGATACGCAGTATTTT.

The chain is built from TRBV11-3 and TRBJ2-2; D call uncertain. CDR1 SGHNT and CDR2 YENEEA come from the germline V gene. The CDR3 has 13 amino acids. The V gene lost 5 bases and the J gene lost 3 bases, with 7 bases spanning the gap. The CDR3 loop is CASSTGHTGELFF. For the CDR3, the DNA is TGTGCCAGCAGCACCGGTCACACCGGGGAGCTGTTTTTT.

The rearrangement uses TRBV25-1 and TRBJ2-5, with a weak D call TRBD1 (5 bases). Germline assignment: CDR1 MGHDK and CDR2 SYGVNS. The CDR3 is 15 residues long. V lost 7 bases and J lost 5, with 20 bases in between. The CDR3 reads CASTTAGAERETQYF. CDR3 sequence (DNA): TGTGCCAGCACCACCGCTGGGGCGGAGAGGGAGACCCAGTACTTC.

The V and J genes are TRBV24-1 and TRBJ1-2, with D tentatively TRBD1 (6 bases). V shed 4 bases and J shed 5 bases, with 16 bases lying between them. This CDR3 comprises 15 residues. The germline V gene encodes CDR1 KGHDR and CDR2 SFDVKD. CDR3 DNA: TGTGCCACCAGTGACCGTAAACAGGGAACATATGGCTACACCTTC. As protein: CATSDRKQGTYGYTF.

The CDR3 coding sequence is TGTGCCAGCAGTCCTCGGGGACAGGGAGGGGAGACCCAGTACTTC. Its protein is CASSPRGQGGETQYF. The gene calls are TRBV5-4 and TRBJ2-5; 9 bases are a match to TRBD1. Germline CDR1 reads SGHNT; CDR2 reads YYREEE (reference sequence). Trimming cost V 5 bases and J 5 bases; bases outside gene matches: 10. The CDR3 loop spans 15 amino acids. The entire variable domain, with the rest obtained from reference TRBV5-4 and TRBJ2-5, is as follows: ETGVTQSPTHLIKTRGQQVTLRCSSQSGHNTVSWYQQALGQGPQFIFQYYREEENGRGNFPPRFSGLQFPNYSSELNVNALELDDSALYLCASSPRGQGGETQYFGPGTRLLVL.

The rearrangement joins TRBV2 to TRBJ2-7; D ambiguous. The germline V gene has CDR1 SNHLY and CDR2 FYNNEI. The CDR3 length is 14 residues. The CDR3 nucleotides are TGTGCTAGAGATGAGGCAGGATACTCCTACGAGCAGTACTTC. Amino acid sequence: CARDEAGYSYEQYF.

The J gene is TRBJ2-3, the V gene TRBV10-3, with TRBD2 identical over 10 bases. This CDR3 has 23 amino acids. Germline V lookup: CDR1 ENHRY, CDR2 SYGVKD. With V trimmed by 6 bases and J by 2 bases, 29 bases remained unmatched. CDR3: CAISDRAGGGRLPTSGTTDTQYF. DNA for the CDR3: TGTGCCATCAGCGACAGAGCGGGGGGTGGCAGACTACCTACTAGCGGGACCACAGATACGCAGTATTTT.

As for this clonotype: The CDR3 does not end in the conserved phenylalanine or tryptophan, so this is likely a read error. V gene TRBV9 combines with J gene TRBJ1-2; no clear D. Germline CDR1 is SGDLS and CDR2 is YYNGEE. CDR3 length equals 14 residues. Between the trimmed V and J ends, which lost 6 bases and 2 bases, there was a span of 14 bases. The chain's CDR3 is CASNPVGTNYGYTL. For the CDR3, the DNA is TGTGCCAGCAACCCCGTGGGCACCAACTATGGCTACACCCTC.

This clonotype was seen just once. The chain joins TRBV20-1 to TRBJ2-7; 9 bases line up with TRBD2. Germline assignment: CDR1 DFQATT and CDR2 SNEGSKA (reference sequence). The CDR3 sequence is 15 residues long. The ends lost 0 bases at V and 6 bases at J; junction bases unmatched: 9. This CDR3 reads CSARETQGSGGEQYF. The CDR3 DNA follows: TGCAGTGCTAGAGAGACCCAAGGTAGCGGGGGCGAGCAGTACTTC.

J is TRBJ2-7 and V is TRBV7-9; the match to TRBD2 covers 8 bases. The CDR3 runs to 16 residues. Germline values: CDR1 SEHNR, CDR2 FQNEAQ (reference sequence). Trimming took 6 bases from V and 3 from J; bases not matched to a gene: 13. DNA of the CDR3: TGTGCCAGCAGTTTCTCCCCCAGCGGGAGTCACTACGAGCAGTACTTC. It encodes CASSFSPSGSHYEQYF.

Worth noting for this clonotype: One junction end disagrees with the germline gene, perhaps due to a read error. V gene TRBV5-1 combines with J gene TRBJ1-4; possible D gene TRBD1, 5 bases. CDR1 is SGHRS and CDR2 is YFSETQ in the germline V gene. The CDR3 length is 14 residues. DNA for the CDR3: TGCGCCAGCAGCACTGGGGGGTTGGGTGAAAAACTGTTTTTC. Translation: CASSTGGLGEKLFF.

The J gene is TRBJ2-3, the V gene TRBV12-5; 9 bases map to TRBD1. The CDR3 sequence is 14 residues long. V shed 7 bases, J shed 4 bases, and the junction held 6 bases outside the gene matches. Germline CDR1 is LGHNT and CDR2 is FRNRAP. The DNA for the CDR3 is TGTGCTAGTGCTGCACAGGGGGCATCAGATACGCAGTATTTT. Translation: CASAAQGASDTQYF.

J is TRBJ2-1 and V is TRBV2; TRBD1 matches at 7 bases. Germline trimming cut 7 bases from V and 4 bases from J; bases unmatched to any gene: 16. Germline CDR1 SNHLY, CDR2 FYNNEI. The CDR3 is made up of 17 amino acids. This CDR3 is CASTPLLTGTVYNEQFF. The CDR3 DNA is TGTGCCAGCACCCCATTGCTAACCGGGACAGTTTACAATGAGCAGTTCTTC.

V gene TRBV29-1 combines with J gene TRBJ2-1; D is undetermined. Germline CDR1 and CDR2: SQVTM and ANQGSEA. V lost 4 bases and J 0 bases, leaving 4 bases between the germline ends. The CDR3 loop spans 12 amino acids. The CDR3 DNA follows: TGCAGCGTTGCGAGCTCCTACAATGAGCAGTTCTTC. Translated: CSVASSYNEQFF.

The V and J genes are TRBV5-1 and TRBJ2-5; the match to TRBD1 covers 7 bases. Germline trimming cut 1 base from V and 5 bases from J; bases unmatched to any gene: 5. This CDR3 spans 14 amino acids. Germline CDR1 and CDR2: SGHRS and YFSETQ. The CDR3 reads CASSLTYRGETQYF. The DNA for the CDR3 is TGCGCCAGCAGCTTGACGTACAGGGGTGAGACCCAGTACTTC.

This clonotype was recorded only once. The chain uses TRBV29-1 and TRBJ1-1, with a weak D call TRBD1 (5 bases). CDR3 size: 13 residues. Germline V gene sequence: CDR1 SQVTM, CDR2 ANQGSEA. V shed 5 bases and J shed 4 bases, with 14 bases lying between them. CDR3 amino acids: CSVSRVISTEAFF. In nucleotides, the CDR3 is TGCAGCGTTTCCAGGGTTATAAGCACTGAAGCTTTCTTT.

This clonotype has just a few counts. The rearrangement uses TRBV25-1 and TRBJ1-2; the match to TRBD1 covers 7 bases. V dropped 6 bases and J dropped 4; count of bases not matched to a gene: 5. CDR3 length: 13 amino acids. Germline V gene sequence: CDR1 MGHDK, CDR2 SYGVNS. Written as DNA, the CDR3 is TGTGCCAGCAGACAGGGGCAGAGCTATGGCTACACCTTC. The encoded protein is CASRQGQSYGYTF.

As DNA, the CDR3 is TGTGCCAGCAGCCCCCGCAGTTACACCGACTATGGCTACACCTTC. It yields the protein CASSPRSYTDYGYTF. The chain couples TRBV7-8 to TRBJ1-2; D remains ambiguous. Germline V lookup: CDR1 SGHVS, CDR2 FQNEAQ. This CDR3 region has 15 residues. V was trimmed by 5 bases and J by 3 bases, leaving 16 bases between them.

This chain joins TRBV29-1 and TRBJ2-7, with a tentative D call TRBD2 (5 bases). The germline V gene encodes CDR1 SQVTM and CDR2 ANQGSEA. CDR3 size: 14 residues. Trimming took off 6 bases at V and 3 bases at J, with 18 bases between the two ends. The CDR3 sequence: CSVASSVRDYEQYF. The DNA of the CDR3 is TGCAGCGTGGCCAGCAGTGTGAGGGACTACGAGCAGTACTTC.

V gene TRBV20-1 combines with J gene TRBJ2-5; TRBD2 might be the D (6 bases). Germline V gene sequence: CDR1 DFQATT, CDR2 SNEGSKA (reference sequence). The CDR3 runs 15 residues. Between the trimmed V and J ends, which lost 2 bases and 1 base, there was a span of 14 bases. As DNA, the CDR3 is TGCAGTGCTAGACGCGGGGCGGGGAGCCAAGAGACCCAGTACTTC. As protein: CSARRGAGSQETQYF.